These T cell receptor beta chains were read from a single sample in a study of blood T cells in healthy people across ages. Via MiXCR, TCRdb re-called the 5' RACE reads, giving one row per CDR3 protein. The sample includes about 1.6 million distinct CDR3 sequences, 30% to 40% of them seen just once. Sequencing input: blood. The receptors come from a woman aged 25 to 39 in good health. CDR3s include the opening cysteine and the closing phenylalanine or tryptophan. Fields, in order: J gene, V gene, clone size, D gene, CDR3 DNA, CDR3 protein. The D gene is left open where the match is weak. Size is stated for part of the rows, as once, few or many counts, or as a class when the clone is expanded.

TRBJ1-4,TRBV2,once,.,TGTGCCAGCAGTGAAAGACGGGGAAATGAAAAACTGTTTTTT,CASSERRGNEKLFF
TRBJ2-3,TRBV20-1,.,TRBD2,TGCAGTGCTAGAGATCCCCTAGCGGGGGACACAGATACGCAGTATTTT,CSARDPLAGDTDTQYF
TRBJ2-3,TRBV20-1,.,TRBD2,TGCAGTGCTACGACACGGGTCGGGGGGGGCGCAGATACGCAGTATTTT,CSATTRVGGGADTQYF
TRBJ2-4,TRBV5-6,few,.,TGTGCCGGCAGCTTGGCAGCAGGGGTAAAAAACATTCAGTACTTC,CAGSLAAGVKNIQYF
TRBJ1-1,TRBV4-2,.,.,TGTGCCAGCAGCCAAGTTGTTCCCAGGGACACTGAAGCTTTCTTT,CASSQVVPRDTEAFF
TRBJ1-1,TRBV5-1,few,.,TGCGCCAGCAGCACCCAACCGACAGATTTGAACACTGAAGCTTTCTTT,CASSTQPTDLNTEAFF
TRBJ1-1,TRBV6-1,few,.,TGTGCCAGCAGTGCGGTGTTCAGAGCCACTGAAGCTTTCTTT,CASSAVFRATEAFF
TRBJ2-6,TRBV18,.,TRBD1,TGTGCCAGCTCACCCTGGGGGGACAGGTCCAACGTCCTGACTTTC,CASSPWGDRSNVLTF
TRBJ2-1,TRBV4-1,.,.,TGCGCCAGCAGCCAGATGGGGGCGGGGGACAGCTCCTACAATGAGCAGTTCTTC,CASSQMGAGDSSYNEQFF
TRBJ2-7,TRBV30,.,.,TGTGCCTGGAATCTGCCGAGACTAGACTCCTACGAGCAGTACTTC,CAWNLPRLDSYEQYF
TRBJ2-2,TRBV10-3,.,TRBD2,TGTGCCATCAGTGAGTCGGGACTAGCGGGAGTTGGGACCGGGGAGCTGTTTTTT,CAISESGLAGVGTGELFF